The clone carrying this T cell receptor (beta chain) was picked up one time. Its target is not known. Repertoires were generated with immunoSEQ multiplex PCR, while TCRdb's copy carries only in-frame clones and drops some. The sample holds about 200,000 clones; around 94% are singletons and the top ten take 1.7%. This sample stems from a study of T cell responses to AZD1222 COVID-19 vaccine. Study-wide findings and caveats: The number of AZD1222 recipients seropositive at baseline was only 6 or 7.

Germline V gene sequence: CDR1 MDHEN, CDR2 SYDVKM. V gave up 7 bases and J gave up 7 bases, with 20 bases separating them. The CDR3 length is 14 residues. V usage is TRBV28 and J usage is TRBJ2-7, with D perhaps matching TRBD1 (7 bases). The origin of this receptor is an adult who received the MenACWY meningococcal vaccine as a control. The sample was peripheral blood, taken 28 days after the second dose of the MenACWY control vaccine. In DNA form, the CDR3 reads TGTGCCAGCACGATCCTCAAGGGGGCGGGGGAGCAGTACTTC. Translation: CASTILKGAGEQYF.